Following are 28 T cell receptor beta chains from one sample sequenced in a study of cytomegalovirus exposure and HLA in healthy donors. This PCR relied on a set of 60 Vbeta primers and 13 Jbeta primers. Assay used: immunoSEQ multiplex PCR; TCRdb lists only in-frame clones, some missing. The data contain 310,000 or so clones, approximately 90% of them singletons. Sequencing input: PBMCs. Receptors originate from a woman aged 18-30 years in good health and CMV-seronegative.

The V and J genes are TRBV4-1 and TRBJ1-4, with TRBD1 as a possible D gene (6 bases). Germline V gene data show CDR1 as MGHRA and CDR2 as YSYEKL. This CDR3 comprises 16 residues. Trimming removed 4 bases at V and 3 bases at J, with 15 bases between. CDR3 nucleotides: TGCGCCAGCAGCCTTAAAGCTACAGGGCCTAATGAAAAACTGTTTTTT. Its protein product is CASSLKATGPNEKLFF.

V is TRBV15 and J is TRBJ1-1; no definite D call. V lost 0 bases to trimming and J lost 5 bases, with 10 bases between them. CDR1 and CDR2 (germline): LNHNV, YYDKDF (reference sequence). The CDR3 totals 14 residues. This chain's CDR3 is CATSRDLLSTEAFF. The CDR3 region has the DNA TGTGCCACCAGCAGAGACCTCCTGAGTACTGAAGCTTTCTTT.

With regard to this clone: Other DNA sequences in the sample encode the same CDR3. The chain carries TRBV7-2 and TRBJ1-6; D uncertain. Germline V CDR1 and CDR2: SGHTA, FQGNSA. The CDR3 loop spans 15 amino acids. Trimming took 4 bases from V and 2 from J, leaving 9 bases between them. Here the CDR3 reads CASSSGSPYNSPLHF. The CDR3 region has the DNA TGTGCCAGCAGCTCTGGTAGCCCCTATAATTCACCCCTCCACTTT. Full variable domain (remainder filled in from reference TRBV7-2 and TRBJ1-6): GAGVSQSPSNKVTEKGKDVELRCDPISGHTALYWYRQSLGQGLEFLIYFQGNSAPDKSGLPSDRFSAERTGGSVSTLTIQRTQQEDSAVYLCASSSGSPYNSPLHFGNGTRLTVT.

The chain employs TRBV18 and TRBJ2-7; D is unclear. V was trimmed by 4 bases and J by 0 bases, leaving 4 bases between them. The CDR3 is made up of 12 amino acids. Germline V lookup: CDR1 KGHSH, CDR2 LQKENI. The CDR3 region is CASSLYSYEQYF. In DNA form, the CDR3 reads TGTGCCAGCTCACTTTACTCCTACGAGCAGTACTTC.

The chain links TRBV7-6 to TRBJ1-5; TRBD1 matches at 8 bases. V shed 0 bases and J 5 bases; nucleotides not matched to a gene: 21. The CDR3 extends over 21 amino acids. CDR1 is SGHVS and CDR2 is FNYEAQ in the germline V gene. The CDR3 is CASSLALPNEKDRVGDQPQHF. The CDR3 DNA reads TGTGCCAGCAGCTTAGCGTTGCCAAATGAAAAGGACAGGGTCGGTGATCAGCCCCAGCATTTT.

Here the CDR3 DNA reads TGTGCCAGCAGGGACAGGAGGACCTACTACGAGCAGTACTTC. This codes for CASRDRRTYYEQYF. V is TRBV27 and J is TRBJ2-7, with 7 bases aligning to TRBD1. V was clipped by 6 bases and J by 3 bases; unmatched bases: 8. The CDR3 extends over 14 amino acids. Germline-derived CDR1 and CDR2 are MNHEY and SMNVEV (reference sequence).

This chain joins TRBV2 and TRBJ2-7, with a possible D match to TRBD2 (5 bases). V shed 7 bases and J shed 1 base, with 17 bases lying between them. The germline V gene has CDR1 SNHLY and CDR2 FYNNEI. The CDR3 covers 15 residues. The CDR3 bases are TGTGCCAGCACCCCTCTCGGCAGCGGTTCCTACGAGCAGTACTTC. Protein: CASTPLGSGSYEQYF.

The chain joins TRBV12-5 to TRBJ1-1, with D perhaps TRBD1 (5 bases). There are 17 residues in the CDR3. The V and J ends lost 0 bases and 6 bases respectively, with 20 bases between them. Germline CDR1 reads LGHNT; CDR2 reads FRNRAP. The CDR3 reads CASGLVEWSLRTSEAFF. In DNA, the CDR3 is TGTGCTAGTGGTTTGGTAGAATGGTCCCTCAGGACATCTGAAGCTTTCTTT.

The CDR3 spells CSGTSGGAADTQYF. As DNA, the CDR3 is TGCAGCGGGACTAGCGGGGGGGCCGCAGATACGCAGTATTTT. J is TRBJ2-3 and V is TRBV29-1; TRBD2 matches 15 bases. The germline CDR1 and CDR2 sequences are SQVTM and ANQGSEA. There are 14 residues in the CDR3. Trimming removed 7 bases from V and 4 bases from J; junction bases left unmatched: 3.

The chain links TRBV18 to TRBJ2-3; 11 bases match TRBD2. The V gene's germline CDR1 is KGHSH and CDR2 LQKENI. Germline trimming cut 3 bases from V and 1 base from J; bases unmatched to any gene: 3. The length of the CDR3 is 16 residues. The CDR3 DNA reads TGTGCCAGCTCACCTCTGACTAGCGGGGGCACAGATACGCAGTATTTT. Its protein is CASSPLTSGGTDTQYF.

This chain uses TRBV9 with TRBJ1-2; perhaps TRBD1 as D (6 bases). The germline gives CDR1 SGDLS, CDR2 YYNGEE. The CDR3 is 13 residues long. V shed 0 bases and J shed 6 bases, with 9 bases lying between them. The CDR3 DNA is TGTGCCAGCAGCGTAGGGGAGGGGGATGGCTACACCTTC. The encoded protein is CASSVGEGDGYTF.

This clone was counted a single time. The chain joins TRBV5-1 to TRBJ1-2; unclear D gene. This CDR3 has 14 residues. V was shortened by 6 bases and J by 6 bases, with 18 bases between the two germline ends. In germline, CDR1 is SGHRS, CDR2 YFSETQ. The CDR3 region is CASTLGPRTDGYTF. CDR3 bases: TGCGCCAGCACCCTTGGTCCTCGCACGGATGGCTACACCTTC.

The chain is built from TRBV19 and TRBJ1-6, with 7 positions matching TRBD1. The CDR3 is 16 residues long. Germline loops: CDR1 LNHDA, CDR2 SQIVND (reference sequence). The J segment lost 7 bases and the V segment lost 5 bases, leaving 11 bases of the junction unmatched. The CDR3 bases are TGTGCCAGTAGTTCGGGACAGCCCTGGTCGAATTCACCCCTCCACTTT. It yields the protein CASSSGQPWSNSPLHF. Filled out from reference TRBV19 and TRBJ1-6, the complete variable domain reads DGGITQSPKYLFRKEGQNVTLSCEQNLNHDAMYWYRQDPGQGLRLIYYSQIVNDFQKGDIAEGYSVSREKKESFPLTVTSAQKNPTAFYLCASSSGQPWSNSPLHFGNGTRLTVT.

The CDR3 DNA reads TGTGCCAGTAGCCGCGTGGGACACCCGAACACTGAAGCTTTCTTT. Its translation: CASSRVGHPNTEAFF. The rearrangement links TRBV19 to TRBJ1-1; D is possibly TRBD1 (6 bases). The CDR3 length is 15 residues. Germline-derived CDR1 and CDR2 are LNHDA and SQIVND (reference sequence). Trimming pared 6 bases from V and 1 base from J, leaving 15 bases between.

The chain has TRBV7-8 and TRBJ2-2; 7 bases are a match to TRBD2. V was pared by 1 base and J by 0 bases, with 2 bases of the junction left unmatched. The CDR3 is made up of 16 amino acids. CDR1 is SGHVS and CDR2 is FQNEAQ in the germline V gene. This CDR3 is CASSLGRGANTGELFF. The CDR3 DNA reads TGTGCCAGCAGCTTAGGCCGGGGGGCGAACACCGGGGAGCTGTTTTTT. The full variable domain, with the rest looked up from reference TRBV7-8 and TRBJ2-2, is GAGVSQSPRYKVAKRGQDVALRCDPISGHVSLFWYQQALGQGPEFLTYFQNEAQLDKSGLPSDRFFAERPEGSVSTLKIQRTQQEDSAVYLCASSLGRGANTGELFFGEGSRLTVL.

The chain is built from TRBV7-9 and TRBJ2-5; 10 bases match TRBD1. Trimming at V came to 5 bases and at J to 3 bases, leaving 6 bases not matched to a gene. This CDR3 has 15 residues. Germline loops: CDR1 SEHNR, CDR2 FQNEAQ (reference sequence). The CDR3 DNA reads TGTGCCAGCAGCCCTAGGACAGGGGGGGAAGAGACCCAGTACTTC. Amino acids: CASSPRTGGEETQYF.

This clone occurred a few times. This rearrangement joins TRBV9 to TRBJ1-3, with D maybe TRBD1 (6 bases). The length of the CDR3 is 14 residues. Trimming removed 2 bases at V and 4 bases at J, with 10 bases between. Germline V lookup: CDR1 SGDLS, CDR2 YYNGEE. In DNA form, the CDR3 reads TGTGCCAGCAGCGTGGACAGCCCCGGAAACACCATATATTTT. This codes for CASSVDSPGNTIYF.

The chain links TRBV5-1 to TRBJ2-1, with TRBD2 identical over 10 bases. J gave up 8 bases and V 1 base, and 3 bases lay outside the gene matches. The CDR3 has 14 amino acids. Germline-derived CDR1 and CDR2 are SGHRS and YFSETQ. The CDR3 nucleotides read TGCGCCAGCAGCTTGAGCGGGGGGGCGCATGAGCAGTTCTTC. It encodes CASSLSGGAHEQFF.

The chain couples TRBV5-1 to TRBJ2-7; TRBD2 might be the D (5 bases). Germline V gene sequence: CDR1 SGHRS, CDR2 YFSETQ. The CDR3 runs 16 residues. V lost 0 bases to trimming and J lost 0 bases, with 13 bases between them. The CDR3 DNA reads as TGCGCCAGCAGCTTGGCCCGGGGTATTAACTCCTACGAGCAGTACTTC. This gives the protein CASSLARGINSYEQYF.

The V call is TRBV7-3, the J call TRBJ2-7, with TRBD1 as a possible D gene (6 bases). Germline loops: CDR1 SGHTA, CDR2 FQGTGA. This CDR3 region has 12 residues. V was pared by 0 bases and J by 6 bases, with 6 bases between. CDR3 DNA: TGTGCCAGCAGCTTAACAGGGGGCGAGCAGTACTTC. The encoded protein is CASSLTGGEQYF.

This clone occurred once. CDR3 sequence: CASSLGTSQGGYTF. DNA of the CDR3: TGTGCCAGCAGCCTCGGGACTTCCCAAGGGGGCTACACCTTC. The J gene is TRBJ1-2, the V gene TRBV4-2, with D perhaps TRBD1 (5 bases). Germline values: CDR1 LGHNA, CDR2 YNFKEQ. V was clipped by 4 bases and J by 8 bases, with 17 bases between them. The length of the CDR3 is 14 residues.

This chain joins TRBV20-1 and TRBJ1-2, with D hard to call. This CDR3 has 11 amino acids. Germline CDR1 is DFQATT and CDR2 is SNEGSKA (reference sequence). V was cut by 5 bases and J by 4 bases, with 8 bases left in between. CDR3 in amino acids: CSAPPGYGYTF. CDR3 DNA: TGCAGTGCTCCGCCGGGCTATGGCTACACCTTC.

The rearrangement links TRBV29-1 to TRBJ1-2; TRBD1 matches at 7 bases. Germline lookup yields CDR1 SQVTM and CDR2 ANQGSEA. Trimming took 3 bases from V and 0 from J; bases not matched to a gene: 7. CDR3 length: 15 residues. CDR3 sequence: CSVDSETGPNYGYTF. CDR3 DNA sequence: TGCAGCGTTGATTCGGAGACAGGGCCTAACTATGGCTACACCTTC.

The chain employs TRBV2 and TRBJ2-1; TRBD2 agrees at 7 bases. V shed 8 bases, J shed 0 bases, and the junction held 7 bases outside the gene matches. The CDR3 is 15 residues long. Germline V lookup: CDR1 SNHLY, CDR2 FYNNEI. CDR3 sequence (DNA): TGTGCCAGCTTGGAAGCGGGGTTCTCCTACAATGAGCAGTTCTTC. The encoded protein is CASLEAGFSYNEQFF. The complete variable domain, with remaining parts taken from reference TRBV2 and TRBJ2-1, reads EPEVTQTPSHQVTQMGQEVILRCVPISNHLYFYWYRQILGQKVEFLVSFYNNEISEKSEIFDDQFSVERPDGSNFTLKIRSTKLEDSAMYFCASLEAGFSYNEQFFGPGTRLTVL.

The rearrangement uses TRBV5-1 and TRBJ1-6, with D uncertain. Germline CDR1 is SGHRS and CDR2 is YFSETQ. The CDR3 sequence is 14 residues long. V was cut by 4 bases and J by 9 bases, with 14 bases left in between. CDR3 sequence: CASSREREGSPLHF. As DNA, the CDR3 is TGCGCCAGCAGCCGTGAAAGGGAGGGTTCACCCCTCCACTTT.

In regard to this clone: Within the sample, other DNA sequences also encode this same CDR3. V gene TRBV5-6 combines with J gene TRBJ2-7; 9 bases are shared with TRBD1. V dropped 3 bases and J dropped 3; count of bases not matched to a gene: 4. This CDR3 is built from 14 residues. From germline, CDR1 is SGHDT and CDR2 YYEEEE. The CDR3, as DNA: TGTGCCAGCAGCTCTGGGACAGGGATCTACGAGCAGTACTTC. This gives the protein CASSSGTGIYEQYF.

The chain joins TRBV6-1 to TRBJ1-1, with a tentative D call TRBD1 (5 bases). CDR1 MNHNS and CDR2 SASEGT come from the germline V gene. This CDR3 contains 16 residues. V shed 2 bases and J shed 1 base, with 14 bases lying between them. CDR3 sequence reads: CASSEWGRDSNTEAFF. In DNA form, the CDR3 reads TGTGCCAGCAGTGAATGGGGCAGGGACTCGAACACTGAAGCTTTCTTT.

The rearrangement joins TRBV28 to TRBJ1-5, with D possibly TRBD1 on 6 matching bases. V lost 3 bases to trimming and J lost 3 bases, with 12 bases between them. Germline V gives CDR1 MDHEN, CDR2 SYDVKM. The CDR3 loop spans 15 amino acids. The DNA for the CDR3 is TGTGCCAGCAGTTTCCACCAGGGGTCCAATCAGCCCCAGCATTTT. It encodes CASSFHQGSNQPQHF.